What follows describes a single T cell receptor (beta chain). There is no known antigen for this receptor. Per-base qualities were not stored, and no clone one base away is much larger. From the cysteine up to the phenylalanine, the CDR3 has a length of 13 residues. The DNA shown is the 39-base CDR3, in frame from base 1. The junction shows trimming of 6 bases on V and 4 bases on J, plus 12 bases between the germline ends. The germline V gene (reference sequence) yields MNHEY for CDR1 and SMNVEV for CDR2. This specimen belongs to a study of blood T cell repertoires in COVID-19 (dated by TCRdb to the early 2020s). Looking at the study overall: The collaborator samples originated in the United States, Italy and Spain and spanned the acute and convalescent phases of COVID-19. HLA class I and class II types, where available, came from metadata supplied by the sample provider rather than from assay-based typing. Nearly every sample came with metadata listing a de-identified subject ID, COVID-19 status, age in years and sex. Samples came from the ongoing ImmuneRACE study (first 160 participants) plus 1,254 subjects from 6 global collaborators. Deeply sampled blood TCRbeta repertoires from subjects exposed to, actively infected with, or recovered from COVID-19 were included in the dataset. The repertoires were made available in a free public database intended to serve as a resource for research on the immune response to SARS-CoV-2. The prospective study material was composed of cDNA or gDNA derived from T cells, B-cell-depleted T cells, or PBMCs. What the research found in general, with its limitations: Clinical and demographic metadata were provided uncurated, with the amount varying by source and participant.

The collaborating institutions used their own protocols to collect whole blood in K2EDTA tubes. For TCRbeta analysis, collaborators shipped samples as frozen whole blood, isolated PBMCs, or DNA extracted from either of those sample types. The immunoSEQ Assay, a bias-controlled multiplex PCR, was used to amplify TCRbeta CDR3 regions from genomic DNA. In the original analysis: Within the assay, amplification of reference gene primers was used to estimate how many nucleated cells each sample contained. To quantify the absolute abundance of each unique TCRbeta CDR3 rearrangement, sequence reads were collapsed and filtered. Productive Simpson clonality was computed per sample as the square root of Simpson's diversity index over productive rearrangements. Here the immuneACCESS table is served through TCRdb, limited to in-frame sequences with V and J called. Missing clones are a known gap in these copies; in checked studies unresolved V genes cover under half, and the rest lacks a known reason. From that table come the V and J calls and clone size; the DNA was used to work out D and trimming. The sample contains some 150,000 clones, approximately 86% of them found a single time. 0.9% to 0.95% of the sample goes to the ten largest clones.

Rearrangement joined TRBV27 to TRBJ1-1, and TRBD1 may be the D gene, going by 5 matching bases. This receptor was identified in a woman aged 45-65 years with acute or convalescent COVID-19. The sequenced sample consisted of peripheral blood. The CDR3 in this case is CASRNTGLTEAFF. Here is the DNA: TGTGCCAGCAGGAACACAGGTCTCACTGAAGCTTTCTTT.